The present entry profiles one T cell receptor (beta chain) with its context. V shed 4 bases and J 0 bases; nucleotides not matched to a gene: 6. From germline, CDR1 is LGHNA and CDR2 YNFKEQ. The CDR3 consists of 16 residues. The protocol was immunoSEQ multiplex PCR, while the TCRdb copy is restricted to in-frame clones and leaves out a portion. Here the sample spans about 2.4 million clones, roughly 93% being singletons. This entry is derived from a study of shared clonotypes between healthy human individuals. Sample: naive CD4+ T cells from PBMCs. Subset: CD45RA+ positively selected. The chain carries TRBV4-2 and TRBJ2-7; 10 nucleotides align to TRBD2. The sequence derives from a man in his late teens or twenties in good health. Some clones in this sample may be carry-over from other donors' samples. CDR3 residues: CASSRGLAESSYEQYF. The CDR3 DNA is TGTGCCAGCAGCCGAGGACTAGCGGAAAGCTCCTACGAGCAGTACTTC.